The entry below describes one TCR beta chain. Its specificity is unknown. The sample belongs to a study of shared clonotypes between healthy human individuals. Turning to the study itself: Donor composition was a couple of women and a few men, aged 18 to 49. Each donor had three CD4 naive, three CD4 memory, two CD8 naive and one CD8 memory plate.

Using immunoSEQ multiplex PCR, the repertoire was profiled, and TCRdb retains in-frame clones only, with some absent. The data contain around 2.5 million clones, 93% of them seen just once; the ten biggest clones take up 0.36%. Study-level results: Memory subsets generally showed smaller estimated richness than naive subsets did.

It was into CD45RA+ naive and CD45RA-negative memory subsets that the CD4+ cells were split. Sequenced input: naive CD4+ T cells from PBMCs. Specified subset: CD45RA+ positively selected. This sequence originates from a man aged 18 to 29 in good health. Some clones in this sample may be carry-over from other donors' samples.

CDR3 region: CASSGGISYYEQYF. Written as DNA, the CDR3 is TGTGCCAGCTCTGGGGGGATTTCTTACTACGAGCAGTACTTC. The chain couples TRBV5-4 to TRBJ2-7, with D perhaps matching TRBD2 (6 bases). The ends were cut back, 7 bases at V and 3 bases at J, with 17 bases in the middle. Germline loops: CDR1 SGHNT, CDR2 YYREEE (reference sequence). The CDR3 runs 14 residues.